The 21 T cell receptor beta chains below all came from one sample that was sequenced in a study of vaccination and CD4 T cells after COVID-19. These TCRs are of unknown antigen specificity. The time point here: late sampling 161 to 241 days after vaccination in a few convalescent patients. Treatment described: approximately 11-day PBMC culture with coronavirus spike peptide pools or control peptides (ViraFEST assay). At the Johns Hopkins FTIC core, DNA taken from cultured CD4+ T cells was sequenced by way of the Oncomine TCR Beta short-read assay. TCRdb re-derived calls from the PCR reads in MiXCR, one entry per CDR3 protein. The data hold tens of thousands of distinct CDR3 sequences, with 43% observed a single time. The specimen was CD4+ T cells from blood, cultured in vitro, collected about 7 months after SARS-CoV-2 vaccination. These receptors were obtained from a human donor who had recovered from COVID-19.

The chain joins TRBV7-9 to TRBJ1-1; no clear D. V lost 4 bases to trimming and J lost 3 bases, with 15 bases between them. The CDR3 loop spans 15 amino acids. Germline V gene sequence: CDR1 SEHNR, CDR2 FQNEAQ (reference sequence). CDR3 sequence (DNA): TGTGCCAGCAGCTCCGGAGAAGAGGCTTACACTGAAGCTTTCTTT. Its protein is CASSSGEEAYTEAFF.

This clonotype was seen a single time. V gene TRBV25-1 combines with J gene TRBJ2-5; 11 nucleotides line up with TRBD2. Trimming took 3 bases from V and 5 from J; bases not matched to a gene: 20. CDR1 is MGHDK and CDR2 is SYGVNS in the germline V gene. This CDR3 region has 20 residues. The CDR3, as DNA: TGTGCCAGCAGTGACCTCGGGGGCGCGGGTAGCGGGAGGGCCCGTGAGACCCAGTACTTC. This codes for CASSDLGGAGSGRARETQYF.

This sequence joins TRBV10-3 and TRBJ2-7; 16 bases align to TRBD2. J lost 9 bases, V lost 2 bases, and 10 bases had no gene match. From germline, CDR1 is ENHRY and CDR2 SYGVKD. The CDR3 sequence is 17 residues long. The CDR3 region is CAISEGTSGRGRDGQYF. The CDR3 region has the DNA TGTGCCATCAGTGAGGGGACTAGCGGGAGGGGGCGCGACGGGCAGTACTTC.

In this sample, this clonotype turned up a few times. The chain recombines TRBV19 with TRBJ1-5; D gene uncertain. The length of the CDR3 is 13 residues. Germline V gives CDR1 LNHDA, CDR2 SQIVND (reference sequence). The V gene lost 6 bases and the J gene lost 3 bases, with 9 bases spanning the gap. CDR3 amino acids: CASSSGFNQPQHF. CDR3 coding DNA: TGTGCCAGTAGCTCCGGATTCAATCAGCCCCAGCATTTT.

The chain carries TRBV19 and TRBJ2-1; a weak D match, TRBD2 (6 bases). V lost 5 bases and J 5 bases, leaving 16 bases between the germline ends. This CDR3 has 15 amino acids. The germline CDR1 and CDR2 sequences are LNHDA and SQIVND (reference sequence). DNA for the CDR3: TGTGCCAGTAGTTGGCAGAGGGACTTAAACAATGAGCAGTTCTTC. Translation gives CASSWQRDLNNEQFF.

The V call is TRBV19, the J call TRBJ2-5; TRBD2 might be the D (5 bases). From germline, CDR1 is LNHDA and CDR2 SQIVND (reference sequence). The CDR3 runs to 14 residues. Trimming removed 3 bases at V and 1 base at J, with 9 bases between. CDR3 coding DNA: TGTGCCAGTAGTATTCAACGGGGCCAAGAGACCCAGTACTTC. Its protein is CASSIQRGQETQYF. Using reference TRBV19 and TRBJ2-5 for the parts outside the CDR3, the full variable domain is DGGITQSPKYLFRKEGQNVTLSCEQNLNHDAMYWYRQDPGQGLRLIYYSQIVNDFQKGDIAEGYSVSREKKESFPLTVTSAQKNPTAFYLCASSIQRGQETQYFGPGTRLLVL.

This clonotype showed up just a few times. The rearrangement uses TRBV2 and TRBJ2-1; D gene uncertain. This CDR3 spans 11 amino acids. V shed 10 bases and J shed 3 bases, with 7 bases lying between them. The germline V gene has CDR1 SNHLY and CDR2 FYNNEI. CDR3 residues: CATGFYNEQFF. The CDR3 DNA reads as TGTGCCACAGGATTCTACAATGAGCAGTTCTTC. The whole variable domain, remainder taken from reference TRBV2 and TRBJ2-1, is EPEVTQTPSHQVTQMGQEVILRCVPISNHLYFYWYRQILGQKVEFLVSFYNNEISEKSEIFDDQFSVERPDGSNFTLKIRSTKLEDSAMYFCATGFYNEQFFGPGTRLTVL.

V usage is TRBV10-3 and J usage is TRBJ2-3; 11 bases align to TRBD1. Trimming took 10 bases from V and 4 from J; bases not matched to a gene: 4. This CDR3 has 13 amino acids. Germline V gene sequence: CDR1 ENHRY, CDR2 SYGVKD. The CDR3 loop is CATGQGAPDTQYF. CDR3 bases: TGTGCCACCGGACAGGGGGCCCCAGATACGCAGTATTTT.

V and J are TRBV6-5 and TRBJ1-4, with D maybe TRBD1 (6 bases). Germline V CDR1 and CDR2: MNHEY, SVGAGI. V lost 4 bases and J lost 7, with 13 bases in between. The CDR3 is made up of 14 amino acids. The CDR3, as DNA: TGTGCCAGCAGTTCCCCCGGGGGCAGTGAAAAACTGTTTTTT. Translation gives CASSSPGGSEKLFF.

In its sample, this clonotype was seen a few times. The chain has TRBV6-1 and TRBJ1-5; the D gene is possibly TRBD1 (5 bases). There are 17 residues in the CDR3. V gave up 0 bases and J gave up 0 bases, with 12 bases separating them. CDR1 is MNHNS, CDR2 SASEGT, per germline. The CDR3 loop reads CASSEAWGGGSNQPQHF. DNA of the CDR3: TGTGCCAGCAGTGAAGCATGGGGGGGTGGTAGCAATCAGCCCCAGCATTTT.

The sample holds a few counts of this clonotype. J is TRBJ2-7 and V is TRBV2; D not resolved. The germline V gene has CDR1 SNHLY and CDR2 FYNNEI. Trimming took 1 base from V and 2 from J, leaving 12 bases between them. This CDR3 region has 15 residues. Here the CDR3 reads CASSEDSRHPYEQYF. CDR3 sequence (DNA): TGTGCCAGCAGTGAAGACTCAAGACATCCCTACGAGCAGTACTTC.

The V call is TRBV20-1, the J call TRBJ2-7, with 13 bases aligning to TRBD2. Germline-derived CDR1 and CDR2 are DFQATT and SNEGSKA (reference sequence). V shed 7 bases, J shed 3 bases, and the junction held 9 bases outside the gene matches. The length of the CDR3 is 15 residues. The CDR3 coding sequence is TGCAGTGTGTGGACTAGCGGGAGTGGGGACTACGAGCAGTACTTC. This codes for CSVWTSGSGDYEQYF.

DNA for the CDR3: TGTGCCAGCAGCTGGGACAGGGCTGAAGCTTTCTTT. Protein: CASSWDRAEAFF. V and J are TRBV28 and TRBJ1-1; 9 bases map to TRBD1. Germline V CDR1 and CDR2: MDHEN, SYDVKM. The J segment lost 6 bases and the V segment lost 6 bases, leaving 2 bases of the junction unmatched. CDR3 length equals 12 residues.

The chain recombines TRBV7-2 with TRBJ2-3; 14 bases match TRBD2. Germline V gene data show CDR1 as SGHTA and CDR2 as FQGNSA. The CDR3 spans 19 residues. V trimming: 5 bases; J trimming: 0 bases; junction bases outside the gene matches: 10. CDR3 region: CASSPRTSGRSSSTDTQYF. The CDR3, as DNA: TGTGCCAGCAGCCCTCGGACTAGCGGGAGGAGTTCTAGCACAGATACGCAGTATTTT. Full variable domain (rest looked up from reference TRBV7-2 and TRBJ2-3): GAGVSQSPSNKVTEKGKDVELRCDPISGHTALYWYRQSLGQGLEFLIYFQGNSAPDKSGLPSDRFSAERTGGSVSTLTIQRTQQEDSAVYLCASSPRTSGRSSSTDTQYFGPGTRLTVL.

This rearrangement joins TRBV7-9 to TRBJ1-1, with D possibly being TRBD1 (5 bases). Trimming stripped 5 bases from V and 4 bases from J, with 11 bases between. The CDR3 extends over 13 amino acids. Germline lookup yields CDR1 SEHNR and CDR2 FQNEAQ (reference sequence). The CDR3 coding sequence is TGTGCCAGCAGCCTAGAGGGGACCACTGAAGCTTTCTTT. Its protein is CASSLEGTTEAFF.

J is TRBJ1-5 and V is TRBV27, with D tentatively TRBD1 (5 bases). V was clipped by 6 bases and J by 4 bases, with 16 bases between them. Germline V gene sequence: CDR1 MNHEY, CDR2 SMNVEV (reference sequence). The length of the CDR3 is 15 residues. This chain's CDR3 is CASSRGSRDNQPQHF. CDR3 coding DNA: TGTGCCAGCAGCCGGGGGTCCCGGGATAATCAGCCCCAGCATTTT.

The chain uses TRBV7-3 and TRBJ2-3; TRBD2 agrees at 7 bases. The CDR3 consists of 13 residues. The junction had 0 bases not matched to a gene; V was cut back by 5 bases and J by 1 base. Germline values: CDR1 SGHTA, CDR2 FQGTGA. CDR3 protein: CASSSGGTDTQYF. CDR3 coding DNA: TGTGCCAGCAGCAGCGGGGGCACAGATACGCAGTATTTT.

The rearrangement joins TRBV7-6 to TRBJ1-3; 12 nucleotides align to TRBD1. The CDR3 covers 20 residues. Germline V gene lookup returns CDR1 SGHVS and CDR2 FNYEAQ. V dropped 5 bases and J dropped 1; count of bases not matched to a gene: 15. CDR3 amino acids: CASSTETGTGGSRSGNTIYF. The CDR3 DNA is TGTGCCAGCAGCACCGAGACCGGGACAGGGGGCTCTAGATCTGGAAACACCATATATTTT.

This chain links TRBV20-1 with TRBJ1-5; D perhaps matches TRBD1 (6 bases). V lost 6 bases and J 4 bases, leaving 22 bases between the germline ends. The germline gives CDR1 DFQATT, CDR2 SNEGSKA (reference sequence). This CDR3 has 16 residues. In nucleotides, the CDR3 is TGCAGTGCAAAATCTAGGGGGAGCACCGAGAATCAGCCCCAGCATTTT. Residues: CSAKSRGSTENQPQHF.

V gene TRBV20-1 combines with J gene TRBJ2-7; 9 bases map to TRBD1. Germline CDR1 and CDR2: DFQATT and SNEGSKA (reference sequence). The CDR3 covers 15 residues. The trim removed 5 bases at V and 1 base at J, leaving 9 bases unmatched. The CDR3 coding sequence is TGCAGTGCTGAAACACCGGGACAGGGATCCTACGAGCAGTACTTC. Translated: CSAETPGQGSYEQYF.

This clonotype came up a few times. The chain recombines TRBV20-1 with TRBJ2-5, with TRBD2 matching over 7 bases. J was trimmed by 2 bases and V by 4 bases; bases with no gene match: 10. Germline V gene data show CDR1 as DFQATT and CDR2 as SNEGSKA (reference sequence). The CDR3 is 15 amino acids. Here the CDR3 reads CSANRQPGGQETQYF. For the CDR3, the DNA is TGCAGTGCTAACCGACAGCCGGGGGGACAAGAGACCCAGTACTTC.